This T cell receptor (beta chain) was captured by sequencing in a study of blood T cells in healthy people across ages. The wider study: Capturing about one barcoded beta molecule per two T cells was achieved by template switching.

Study results and caveats: TCR beta diversity per million T cells fell roughly linearly with age.

The use of a sample-barcoded 5' primer and a J-beta primer mix characterized a second PCR of about 7 to 12 cycles. Sequencing of every sample gave 3 million or more CDR3-containing paired-end reads. A single record per CDR3 protein comes from TCRdb applying MiXCR to the 5' RACE reads. Of 1.5 million to 2 million distinct CDR3 sequences in the sample, around 48% were seen once. About this clonotype itself: Its target is not known.

Total RNA was isolated from each sample in quantities of at least 6 micrograms. The origin of this receptor is a middle-aged woman in good health. Sample: blood.

The CDR3 sequence is CSADPFGLNEETQYF. CDR3 DNA: TGCAGTGCTGACCCCTTCGGCCTAAACGAAGAGACCCAGTACTTC. The J gene is TRBJ2-5, the V gene TRBV20-1; D is unresolved. Germline lookup yields CDR1 DFQATT and CDR2 SNEGSKA (reference sequence). This CDR3 spans 15 amino acids. The germline V and J ends were trimmed by 5 bases and 3 bases, with 19 bases remaining between them.